Listed here is a single T cell receptor beta chain. Its antigen specificity is not known. No much larger clonotype is one base removed from it; base qualities were not supplied. In total, approximately 610 healthy bone marrow donors made up the cohort. At the time of sampling, all cohort members were nominally healthy, though unrecorded immune exposures were likely present. The donor was CMV seronegative and belonged to the group of roughly 330 seronegative cohort members. A peripheral blood sample was provided by each donor, and peripheral blood mononuclear cells were used for TCR beta sequencing. Genomic DNA extraction from the blood cell samples was performed with the Qiagen DNeasy Blood Extraction Kit. The CDR3 holds 16 amino acids from the cysteine to the phenylalanine. Of the read, only the CDR3 DNA is kept; its 48 bases are in frame from base 1. The germline V gene gives CDR1 as SGHTA and CDR2 as FQGNSA. The V end loses 1 base and the J end loses 5 bases, and a stretch of 17 bases separates them.

The sample is drawn from a study of cytomegalovirus exposure and HLA in healthy donors (TCRdb year 2017). Looking at the study overall: In an earlier analysis of 550 to 750 of the donors, roughly 300 Gb of sequence data and approximately 120 million unique TCR beta sequences from approximately 180 million T cells were reported. Donor age, sex, ethnicity and CMV serostatus were compiled together with the repertoire data. Rather than using new phenotypic data, the later analysis identified candidate immune exposures from TCR beta sequences and from how often those sequences occurred across donors. In an earlier analysis of about 590 of the donors, high-throughput TCR beta sequencing was used to judge whether each TCR beta V gene segment behaved as functional or pseudogenic. On average, 235,054 unique TCR beta nucleotide sequences were sequenced per donor among several hundred genotyped donors of the cohort, with roughly a sixth of those sequences being non-productive. The study aimed to test whether signatures of past pathogen exposure could be identified by cataloging public T cell receptors. High-throughput TCR immunosequencing, statistical association of individual TCRs with disease status, and machine learning were combined to predict cytomegalovirus infection status. The genetic ancestry cluster associated with self-reported Caucasian donors included about 81% of the roughly 380 genotyped donors. The number of typed donors differed by locus: about 620-640 for A, B, C, DRB1 and DQB1; 522 for DQA1; some 590 for DPA1; and around 470 for DPB1. A later genetic analysis used genome-wide SNP genotypes for 398 of the 666 donors, treating that subset as a discovery cohort. Five DR-DQ haplotypes were treated as single units for association and clustering because of strong linkage in the cohort. To study patterns of TCR occurrence, a later analysis re-analyzed previously published TCR beta repertoires from 700 or so donors and added high-resolution HLA genotyping. Besides the first cohort of 500 to 700 subjects, a separate validation cohort made up of some 110 different subjects was used. The study used immunosequencing to profile the T cell repertoires of approximately 640 subjects and linked those repertoires to cytomegalovirus serostatus. Both class I and class II loci were covered by HLA typing, at four-digit resolution. Around 320 gigabases of sequencing data and 78 million or so unique TCR sequences were included in an early release covering about 700 HLA-typed donors. Every discovery cohort repertoire had been produced on one sequencing platform.

The paper's findings and limits, for the study overall: Because HLA typing was unavailable for some donors at each locus, only the typed subset was used in association tests. The study gave a list of 150 to 200 TCR beta chains associated with cytomegalovirus. V-gene and J-gene trimming of TCR beta chains was associated with a missense DCLRE1C variant in a later genetic analysis, and the association was replicated in an independent cohort. The cohort was sequenced for TCR beta chains only, and without alpha or paired-chain data the features that could be detected were limited. Across donors, most TCR sequences were observed very rarely, whereas some public TCRs were present in many individuals. Immune exposure information for the cohort was limited to CMV serostatus. In a later analysis, HLA-associated TCR beta chains were found to be more clonally expanded and to have lower generation probabilities than equally common non-associated chains. A further reported finding was that TCR beta sequences accurately predicted the HLA-A and HLA-B alleles for most subjects in the first cohort. A cluster of highly shared sequence variants was judged likely to be a technical artifact of the sequencing pipeline. Because the 87-base-pair reads could not distinguish some IMGT-functional V segments, including TRBV6-2 and TRBV6-3, those segments were excluded. A later analysis found that TCR association rates varied across HLA loci, with DRB1 alleles showing the most associated TCRs and HLA-C alleles the fewest. Linkage disequilibrium might explain the correlated functional status among segregating V segments, but an unknown experimental factor could not be excluded. In vitro tests confirmed that a few of the cytomegalovirus-associated TCR beta chains recognize cytomegalovirus antigens. Because counts were too low, about 18 rarely observed V segments, including chromosome 9 orphons, were excluded from the earlier analysis of about 500 of the donors. In both the original and validation cohorts, the classifier was reported to diagnose cytomegalovirus status with high specificity and sensitivity. In an earlier analysis of about 600 of the donors, most TCR beta V segments appeared in productive rearrangements about 90% or about 30% of the time, broadly matching IMGT annotations. The authors suggested that the approach could potentially be generalized to other disease states and immunological phenotypes. When HLA alleles, especially DR and DQ, strongly co-occurred, TCR associations were difficult to assign to individual alleles. According to a later genetic analysis, donors in an Asian-associated ancestry cluster had fewer N-insertions in productive TCRs than the approximately 650-donor mean. In a later analysis, most CMV-associated TCR beta chains were found to appear HLA-restricted, with HLA associations seemingly driven largely by CMV exposure. In a later analysis, several top co-occurrence clusters were reported to appear linked to parvovirus B19, influenza, CMV and Epstein-Barr virus. At a false discovery rate of 0.05, a later analysis linked 16,000 or so TCR beta sequences to specific HLA alleles. Presence/absence analyses assumed roughly uniform sequencing depth across donors, an assumption that may not hold.

Library preparation was by the immunoSEQ multiplex PCR assay. A mixture of 60 forward primers for TCR Vbeta segments and 13 reverse primers for TCR Jbeta segments was used in the multiplex PCR. The CDR3 region of rearranged TCR beta genes was amplified from genomic DNA with a multiplex PCR assay. The amplified TCR beta libraries were sequenced on the Illumina HiSeq System as 87-base-pair reads. Under the source paper's analysis protocol: Across the 500 to 700 repertoires, a later analysis counted 78 million or so unique TCR beta chains, around 11 million of which were shared by at least two donors. A nearest-neighbor algorithm error-corrected the raw reads and collapsed the reads into unique sequences, merging closely related sequences to remove PCR and sequencing errors. To assign V, D and J gene segments, CDR3 sequences were aligned to IMGT reference sequences. Each retained sequence needed at least a six-nucleotide match to both a V gene segment and a J gene segment. A rearrangement counted as productive if the CDR3 had no stop codons and remained in frame with V and J, and every other rearrangement counted as non-productive. CDR3 was defined by IMGT convention, running from the second conserved V-encoded cysteine to the conserved J-encoded phenylalanine. In an earlier analysis of approximately 500 of the donors, sequences lacking an unambiguous match to a single V gene segment were excluded. In an earlier analysis of roughly 500 of the donors, V segments were called functional above 56.7% productive rearrangements and were called segregating when the between-donor standard deviation exceeded 5%. A statistical classification framework was built to diagnose cytomegalovirus status from the catalog of TCR beta chain sequences. V and J gene assignment, in a later analysis, came from comparing TCR nucleotide sequences with IMGT/GENE-DB human TR gene sequences. Using the TCRdist pipeline, a later analysis assigned CDR3 sequences along with most-parsimonious VDJ recombination scenarios. In a later analysis, each TCR beta chain was defined by its CDR3 amino acid sequence together with its V-gene family, and reads without a unique V-gene family were excluded. A later analysis removed 592 highly shared, low-generation-probability nucleotide sequences to deal with suspected cross-contamination and a sequencing artifact. In a later analysis, a clonal expansion index for each public chain was calculated from normalized within-repertoire ranks of inferred template counts. Generation probabilities in a later analysis came from a VDJ recombination model fitted to out-of-frame rearrangements, and those results were checked against IGoR. In a later analysis, hypergeometric tests were used to score TCR-TCR, TCR-HLA and TCR-CMV co-occurrence, with a repertoire-size bias correction applied to TCR pairs. A later analysis estimated false discovery rates by permuting HLA or CMV assignments 20 times. In a later analysis, co-occurring TCRs were grouped using DBSCAN, with TCRdist sequence similarity added in when clustering inside HLA-allele-positive subsets. Co-occurrence clustering excluded repertoires with fewer than 30,000 or more than 120,000 public chains, plus five with anomalous nucleotide sharing. Sourced from immuneACCESS, this table was stored by TCRdb with only in-frame sequences that have V and J called. A share of the clones is absent; for the studies checked, an unresolved V gene accounts for under half, and the remainder has no known explanation. The V and J calls and clone size were taken over from that table, and D and trimming were inferred from the DNA. The sample table shows 150,000 to 200,000 clones, and roughly 77% are seen once. The ten largest make up approximately 1.4% of the sample.

The sample taken for sequencing was PBMCs. The rearranged segments are TRBV7-2 and TRBJ1-1; a weak D assignment points to TRBD1 (6 bases agree). This clonotype originated in a woman between 45 and 65 years old in good health and CMV-seronegative. The DNA sequence is TGTGCCAGCAGCTTAGAGGCAGGGGACCCTTATACTGAAGCTTTCTTT. This codes for CASSLEAGDPYTEAFF.